This T cell receptor beta chain appears in the sequencing data of a study of shared T cell receptors in the human thymus. Germline-derived CDR1 and CDR2 are MNHNY and SVGAGI (reference sequence). The ends lost 8 bases at V and 4 bases at J; junction bases unmatched: 3. The CDR3 has 12 residues. TCRdb's copy holds only in-frame clones and misses some; the assay was immunoSEQ multiplex PCR. The table shows approximately 760,000 clones, with approximately 85% occurring only once. The data were also submitted as part of a second study, on human thymus T cells. That investigation notes: Thymic material originated from resections removed in the course of corrective heart surgery. Thymic and blood repertoires showed apparently biased V and J gene usage. In unrelated individuals, thymic repertoires overlapped highly, according to related research.

The TCR was taken from a girl less than two years old with a congenital heart defect. The sample taken for sequencing was thymocytes. This sequence joins TRBV6-6 and TRBJ1-1, with 8 bases matching TRBD1. The DNA for the CDR3 is TGTGCCAGCGGTCAGGGGGCCACTGAAGCTTTCTTT. Its translation is CASGQGATEAFF.